Listed here are 27 T cell receptor beta chains from one sample, sequenced in a study of blood T cells in healthy people across ages. It was with a sample-barcoded 5' primer and a J-beta primer mix that a second PCR of roughly 7 to 12 cycles was run. TCRdb re-called the 5' RACE reads through MiXCR, storing one row per CDR3 protein. The data show some 1 million distinct CDR3 sequences, roughly 45% seen once. The specimen sequenced was blood. Every receptor here comes from a woman aged 60-75 years in good health.

The table lists this clonotype with many counts. This chain connects TRBV7-9 to TRBJ2-1, with 11 bases identical to TRBD2. Germline V gene sequence: CDR1 SEHNR, CDR2 FQNEAQ (reference sequence). Losses at the gene ends were 4 bases for V and 8 bases for J; bases not matched to a gene: 4. The CDR3 consists of 14 residues. The CDR3 nucleotides are TGTGCCAGCAGCTCACTAGCGGGAGCGCATGAGCAGTTCTTC. This encodes CASSSLAGAHEQFF.

CDR3 sequence: CASSQHTDEKLFF. CDR3 bases: TGCGCCAGCAGCCAACATACGGACGAAAAACTGTTTTTT. The rearrangement links TRBV5-1 to TRBJ1-4; D gene ambiguous. The germline V gene encodes CDR1 SGHRS and CDR2 YFSETQ. V was shortened by 4 bases and J by 8 bases, with 12 bases between the two germline ends. The CDR3 spans 13 residues.

This clonotype has more than one count but fewer than ten. The J gene is TRBJ2-7, the V gene TRBV6-1; tentatively, D is TRBD2 (5 bases). This CDR3 spans 13 amino acids. The V gene lost 7 bases and the J gene lost 2 bases, with 12 bases spanning the gap. From germline, CDR1 is MNHNS and CDR2 SASEGT. The CDR3 DNA follows: TGTGCCAGCAAGGGAGTAGACCCCTACGAGCAGTACTTC. As protein: CASKGVDPYEQYF.

V usage is TRBV5-1 and J usage is TRBJ2-3; D perhaps matches TRBD2 (6 bases). This CDR3 has 16 residues. V lost 3 bases to trimming and J lost 2 bases, with 16 bases between them. Germline CDR1 reads SGHRS; CDR2 reads YFSETQ. CDR3 sequence: CASSSLPGVPTDTQYF. CDR3 DNA sequence: TGCGCCAGCAGCTCACTTCCGGGGGTCCCCACAGATACGCAGTATTTT.

This chain links TRBV20-1 with TRBJ1-1; tentatively, D is TRBD1 (6 bases). CDR1 is DFQATT and CDR2 is SNEGSKA in the germline V gene (reference sequence). The length of the CDR3 is 13 residues. V lost 3 bases to trimming and J lost 7 bases, with 15 bases between them. The CDR3 nucleotides are TGCAGTGCTAGGGGGAACAGGGTCTATGAAGCTTTCTTT. Protein product: CSARGNRVYEAFF.

On this clonotype: One end of the junction fails to match germline, which may point to a read error. The genes are TRBV7-7 and TRBJ2-5; 7 positions agree with TRBD2. The CDR3 has 14 residues. Germline values: CDR1 SSHAT, CDR2 FNYEAQ (reference sequence). In DNA, the CDR3 is TGTGCTAGCAGCCACGGACTAGATCGGGAGACCCAGTACTTC. As protein: CASSHGLDRETQYF.

V gene TRBV7-6 combines with J gene TRBJ2-7, with 11 nucleotides matching TRBD2. The CDR3 extends over 17 amino acids. J was trimmed by 2 bases and V by 0 bases; bases with no gene match: 6. CDR1 is SGHVS and CDR2 is FNYEAQ in the germline V gene. This chain's CDR3 is CASSLAALAGGTYEQYF. DNA for the CDR3: TGTGCCAGCAGCTTAGCGGCTCTAGCGGGAGGCACCTACGAGCAGTACTTC.

The chain links TRBV7-9 to TRBJ2-7; 7 nucleotides match TRBD2. The CDR3 extends over 17 amino acids. From germline, CDR1 is SEHNR and CDR2 FQNEAQ (reference sequence). The ends lost 1 base at V and 5 bases at J; junction bases unmatched: 14. The CDR3 reads CASSLGSARETGHEQYF. DNA for the CDR3: TGTGCCAGCAGCTTAGGGTCAGCGCGGGAGACCGGCCACGAGCAGTACTTC.

The gene calls are TRBV9 and TRBJ2-3; D is perhaps TRBD2 (5 bases). Between the trimmed V and J ends, which lost 0 bases and 6 bases, there was a span of 20 bases. CDR3 size: 17 residues. The germline gives CDR1 SGDLS, CDR2 YYNGEE. The CDR3 region is CASSVESSGRARDTQYF. The CDR3 coding sequence is TGTGCCAGCAGCGTAGAATCCTCTGGGAGAGCGAGGGATACGCAGTATTTT.

The gene calls are TRBV7-2 and TRBJ2-1, with D uncertain. The CDR3 consists of 15 residues. The germline gives CDR1 SGHTA, CDR2 FQGNSA. V lost 1 base, J lost 5 bases, and 12 bases lay in between. The CDR3 nucleotides read TGTGCCAGCAGCTTAGTTCCGGATACCCACAATGAGCAGTTCTTC. It encodes CASSLVPDTHNEQFF.

J is TRBJ2-7 and V is TRBV27; 8 bases map to TRBD2. J gave up 4 bases and V 5 bases, and 4 bases lay outside the gene matches. Germline CDR1 is MNHEY and CDR2 is SMNVEV (reference sequence). The CDR3 is made up of 13 amino acids. The CDR3, as DNA: TGTGCCAGCAGTGCCCGACTAGCGTACGAGCAGTACTTC. The encoded protein is CASSARLAYEQYF.

The count of this clonotype is one. This chain uses TRBV5-1 with TRBJ2-1; 7 positions match TRBD2. The CDR3 is 17 amino acids. V dropped 0 bases and J dropped 4; count of bases not matched to a gene: 10. Germline CDR1 reads SGHRS; CDR2 reads YFSETQ. The CDR3 region has the DNA TGCGCCAGCAGCTTGGCCGAACCGCGGGAGTCGTACAATGAGCAGTTCTTC. Translated: CASSLAEPRESYNEQFF.

Notes on this clonotype: A much larger clonotype is one base distant, so this may be a read error. The genes are TRBV4-2 and TRBJ2-3; D not resolved. Trimming left V 4 bases short and J 0 bases short, with 14 bases between. The CDR3 spans 16 residues. The germline V gene encodes CDR1 LGHNA and CDR2 YNFKEQ. In DNA, the CDR3 is TGTGCCAGCAGCCGAGTAAGCGCGCACAGCACAGATACGCAGTATTTT. Protein product: CASSRVSAHSTDTQYF.

The chain combines TRBV20-1 with TRBJ2-7; 11 bases map to TRBD2. V gave up 1 base and J gave up 3 bases; unmatched junction bases: 2. The CDR3 runs 14 residues. In germline, CDR1 is DFQATT, CDR2 SNEGSKA (reference sequence). CDR3 DNA sequence: TGCAGTGCTAGAGTTCTAGCGGGGGGCTACGAGCAGTACTTC. This encodes CSARVLAGGYEQYF.

The rearrangement uses TRBV7-3 and TRBJ2-7, with TRBD2 matching over 9 bases. The J call may be in error: the DNA end matches TRBJ2-5 better. The CDR3 is made up of 15 amino acids. The germline gives CDR1 SGHTA, CDR2 FQGTGA. Here the CDR3 DNA reads TGTGCCAGCAGCTTAGGGGCTAGCGGGATCGAGACCCAGTACTTC. Translating it yields CASSLGASGIETQYF.

This chain uses TRBV29-1 with TRBJ1-1; weak D call: TRBD1 (5 bases). Germline loops: CDR1 SQVTM, CDR2 ANQGSEA. The CDR3 is 14 residues long. The ends were cut back, 3 bases at V and 1 base at J, with 12 bases in the middle. The CDR3 protein is CSVELRGANTEAFF. The DNA of the CDR3 is TGCAGCGTTGAGCTTCGCGGGGCGAACACTGAAGCTTTCTTT.

This chain connects TRBV19 to TRBJ2-3; unclear D gene. The CDR3 loop spans 15 amino acids. The V gene lost 3 bases and the J gene lost 1 base, with 11 bases spanning the gap. Per the germline V gene, CDR1 is LNHDA and CDR2 is SQIVND (reference sequence). The CDR3 loop is CASSILGSGTDTQYF. The CDR3 DNA sequence: TGTGCCAGTAGTATTCTAGGGTCTGGCACAGATACGCAGTATTTT.

The rearrangement joins TRBV28 to TRBJ2-5; D may be TRBD2 (5 bases). TRBJ2-7 explains the end of the DNA better; the J call may be wrong. CDR1 and CDR2 from the germline V gene are MDHEN and SYDVKM. The CDR3 covers 14 residues. CDR3 residues: CASIRNGVRAEQYF. The CDR3, as DNA: TGTGCCAGCATCAGAAATGGGGTGAGGGCCGAGCAGTACTTC.

The genes are TRBV5-5 and TRBJ2-7; tentative D call: TRBD1 (7 bases). This CDR3 is 15 amino acids long. From germline, CDR1 is SGHKS and CDR2 YYEKEE (reference sequence). The V end lost 0 bases, the J end lost 3 bases, and 13 bases lay between the germline ends. The CDR3 DNA reads as TGTGCCAGCAGCTTGGGGTCAGGGGGGATCTACGAGCAGTACTTC. It encodes CASSLGSGGIYEQYF.

The chain joins TRBV7-8 to TRBJ2-3, with 9 bases that match TRBD2. Unmatched junction bases numbered 10, after V lost 5 bases and J lost 4 bases. The CDR3 contains 16 residues. Germline V gene lookup returns CDR1 SGHVS and CDR2 FQNEAQ. DNA of the CDR3: TGTGCCAGCAGCCCCCCCTGGAGCGGGAGGCCAGATACGCAGTATTTT. Translating it yields CASSPPWSGRPDTQYF.

This clonotype occurred once. The germline gene is not matched at one end of the junction; a read error may be the cause. V usage is TRBV5-4 and J usage is TRBJ2-5; TRBD1 or TRBD2 may be the D gene (7 bases each). The assigned J gene may be wrong: the sequence end matches TRBJ2-7 better. The CDR3 spans 15 residues. Germline V gives CDR1 SGHNT, CDR2 YYREEE (reference sequence). CDR3 loop: CTSSPGTAGSYEQYF. CDR3 DNA: TGTACCAGCAGCCCCGGGACAGCGGGGTCCTACGAGCAGTACTTC.

The chain couples TRBV20-1 to TRBJ2-5; 10 bases align to TRBD2. Germline V CDR1 and CDR2: DFQATT, SNEGSKA (reference sequence). CDR3 size: 15 residues. The junction had 14 bases not matched to a gene; V was cut back by 2 bases and J by 11 bases. The CDR3 bases are TGCAGTGCTAGACCCGGACTAGCGGTATACAATGAGCAGTACTTC. Its translation: CSARPGLAVYNEQYF.

This chain links TRBV20-1 with TRBJ2-3; 8 nucleotides match TRBD1. Germline CDR1 DFQATT, CDR2 SNEGSKA (reference sequence). Losses at the gene ends were 7 bases for V and 6 bases for J; bases not matched to a gene: 12. This CDR3 has 14 residues. The CDR3 DNA follows: TGCAGTGTCCTGGGACAGGTGGAGTGGGATACGCAGTATTTT. Its translation is CSVLGQVEWDTQYF.

This clonotype has only a few counts. V and J are TRBV7-9 and TRBJ2-5; 10 nucleotides agree with TRBD1. Near its end, the DNA agrees better with TRBJ2-7, so the J call may be wrong. CDR3 length: 15 amino acids. Germline V gene sequence: CDR1 SEHNR, CDR2 FQNEAQ (reference sequence). CDR3 in amino acids: CASSLPGTGAYEQYF. As DNA, the CDR3 is TGTGCCAGCAGCTTGCCTGGGACAGGGGCCTACGAGCAGTACTTC.

V gene TRBV4-1 combines with J gene TRBJ2-5; 10 bases fit TRBD2. The CDR3 totals 15 residues. Germline CDR1 is MGHRA and CDR2 is YSYEKL. J gave up 4 bases and V 2 bases, and 4 bases lay outside the gene matches. The CDR3: CASSQSGRATETQYF. Written as DNA, the CDR3 is TGCGCCAGCAGCCAAAGCGGGAGGGCCACAGAGACCCAGTACTTC.

This clonotype was seen repeatedly, ten times or more. CDR3 bases: TGCAGTGCTATCCGGGACAGGAGCTCCTACGAGCAGTACTTC. Amino acids: CSAIRDRSSYEQYF. V usage is TRBV20-1 and J usage is TRBJ2-7; 8 bases align to TRBD1. CDR1 is DFQATT, CDR2 SNEGSKA, per germline (reference sequence). The CDR3 sequence is 14 residues long. V gave up 4 bases and J gave up 0 bases; unmatched junction bases: 5.

J is TRBJ2-7 and V is TRBV7-6; 7 nucleotides line up with TRBD1. The junction had 8 bases not matched to a gene; V was cut back by 4 bases and J by 2 bases. The CDR3 is 15 amino acids. Germline CDR1 SGHVS, CDR2 FNYEAQ. The CDR3 DNA sequence: TGTGCCAGCAGCTCAGGGGGAAGTCCGGCCTACGAGCAGTACTTC. It is translated as CASSSGGSPAYEQYF.